A selection of T cell receptor beta chains follows, all from one sample in a study of CD8+CD57+ T cells in acquired aplastic anemia. In TCRdb, the reads were re-called with MiXCR into one record per CDR3 protein. Altogether over 45,000 distinct CDR3 sequences are present, about 78% being singletons, with the ten largest covering less than 40%. The sequenced sample was sorted CD4+, CD8+, or CD8+CD57+ T cells (not recorded which) from PBMCs. The receptors stem from a human donor in good health, serving as a control. Each CDR3 is given without its conserved first and last residue. The order of the fields is J gene, V gene, CDR3 length, CDR3 protein.

>TRBJ1-1|TRBV14|13
ASSTRDNKNTEAF
>TRBJ2-7|TRBV11-2|9
ASSLGTEQY
>TRBJ1-4|TRBV2|12
ASSEGGGQEKLF
>TRBJ1-6|TRBV20-1|13
SAIPRSSYNSPLH
>TRBJ2-7|TRBV25-1|11
ASEHSGGYEQY
>TRBJ2-3|TRBV11-1|11
ATQLGGGDTQY
>TRBJ2-3|TRBV29-1|8
STGGYSQY
>TRBJ1-1|TRBV7-8|13
ASSTPTGLDTEAF
>TRBJ1-5|TRBV29-1|12
SVVSGTGNQPQH
>TRBJ1-6|TRBV19|11
ASSSGRGAPLH
>TRBJ1-4|TRBV3-1|13
ASSPLGGTNEKLF
>TRBJ1-4|TRBV2|12
ASRGARTNEKLF
>TRBJ1-1|TRBV25-1|11
ASGPVSNTEAF
>TRBJ1-6|TRBV15|11
ATSSGRNSPLH
>TRBJ1-1|TRBV25-1|10
ASSQDAFEAF
>TRBJ1-2|TRBV7-2|13
ASSLPPGQGRGYT
>TRBJ2-7|TRBV29-1|10
SVEDGTYEQY
>TRBJ2-1|TRBV10-2|12
AIGTSGEYNEQF
>TRBJ2-3|TRBV5-4|14
ASSLGGGTVTDTQY
>TRBJ1-3|TRBV10-3|15
AISESRDGHSGNTIY
>TRBJ2-3|TRBV10-3|11
AISDVSADTQY
>TRBJ1-1|TRBV19|11
ASSLRTGLIAF
>TRBJ1-5|TRBV10-3|13
AISESYGSNQPQH
>TRBJ2-3|TRBV15|14
ATSSSQGYDTDTQY
>TRBJ1-2|TRBV20-1|10
SAQITNYGYT
>TRBJ1-1|TRBV2|13
ASSEEADMNTEAF
>TRBJ2-3|TRBV28|13
ASSLFGGSTDTQY
>TRBJ2-7|TRBV6-1|11
ASSGGPLYEQY
>TRBJ2-1|TRBV24-1|13
ATSVPGAVGNEQF
>TRBJ1-5|TRBV7-2|11
ASSLGTGQPQH
>TRBJ2-7|TRBV30|11
ASSMVRDYEQY
>TRBJ2-5|TRBV9|12
ASRVRDPVPLTF
>TRBJ2-7|TRBV3-1|13
ASSPRAGKAYEQY
>TRBJ1-1|TRBV20-1|10
SARDRVTEAF
>TRBJ1-3|TRBV7-9|10
ASSQPGNTIY